These T cell receptor beta chains were read from a single sample in a study of T cell responses to AZD1222 COVID-19 vaccine. Only in-frame clones appear in the TCRdb table, and some are missing; sequencing was by immunoSEQ multiplex PCR. Here the sample spans approximately 120,000 clones, over 90% being singletons. The sample consisted of peripheral blood, taken on day 0 of AZD1222 vaccination. The source is an adult in good health. Both conserved end residues are part of each CDR3. Fields, in order: J gene, V gene, clone size, D gene, CDR3 DNA, CDR3 protein. The D gene is left open where the match is weak. A clone size is listed for some rows: how often the clone was seen (once, few, many), or a class if it is expanded.

TRBJ2-3 | TRBV6-5 | . | . | TGTGCCATCCGCGGGGGCGGGACAGATACGCAGTATTTT | CAIRGGGTDTQYF
TRBJ1-5 | TRBV18 | . | . | TGTGCCAGCTCAACCACGAGCTATACTGATCAGCCCCAGCATTTT | CASSTTSYTDQPQHF
TRBJ2-3 | TRBV7-6 | once | TRBD1 | TGTGCCAGCAGCCCAACAGGGGCCGCCTTATCCACAGATACGCAGTATTTT | CASSPTGAALSTDTQYF
TRBJ2-7 | TRBV3-1/TRBV3-2 | . | TRBD2 | TGTGCCAGCAGCCAAGGCCCCCGGGGAGGGGAGTACTTC | CASSQGPRGGEYF
TRBJ1-1 | TRBV6-5 | . | . | TGTGCCAGCAGTTACGGGCGTCTTATGAACACTGAAGCTTTCTTT | CASSYGRLMNTEAFF
TRBJ1-1 | TRBV13 | once | . | TGTGCCAGCAGCTTAGGCTTGGGTAAAGCTTTCTTT | CASSLGLGKAFF
TRBJ1-5 | TRBV10-3 | . | . | TGTGCCATCAGTGAAGAAATGGGTTATCAGCCCCAGCATTTT | CAISEEMGYQPQHF
TRBJ2-6 | TRBV18 | . | . | TGTGCCAGCTCAGGGGGCGCCGACGCTGGGGCCAACGTCCTGACTTTC | CASSGGADAGANVLTF
TRBJ1-1 | TRBV27 | . | . | TGTGCCAGCAGTTTAGTCGCAGGAGAAATGAACACTGAAGCTTTCTTT | CASSLVAGEMNTEAFF
TRBJ2-1 | TRBV7-9 | few | TRBD1 | TGTGCCAGCAGCATCGGGACAGGGGGTTACAATGAGCAGTTCTTC | CASSIGTGGYNEQFF
TRBJ1-2 | TRBV5-6 | . | . | TGTGCCAGCAGCTTGGGATCAGGGGCGCCTGGCTATGGCTACACCTTC | CASSLGSGAPGYGYTF
TRBJ1-5 | TRBV6-5 | . | . | TGTGCCAGCAGTAGATGGAGCAATCAGCCCCAGCATTTT | CASSRWSNQPQHF
TRBJ2-7 | TRBV9 | . | . | TGTGCCAGCAGCGTAGTTCCAGGGGGAGGCGAGCAGTACTTC | CASSVVPGGGEQYF
TRBJ1-2 | TRBV12-3/TRBV12-4 | once | . | TGTGCCAGCAGCCCCATCAGGGCCAATGGCTACACCTTC | CASSPIRANGYTF
TRBJ1-6 | TRBV10-3 | . | . | TGTGCCATCAGTGGAGCAGGAATACTAAATTCACCCCTCCACTTT | CAISGAGILNSPLHF
TRBJ1-1 | TRBV12-3/TRBV12-4 | . | . | TGTGCCAGCAGTTTTTCCGCCACTGAAGCTTTCTTT | CASSFSATEAFF
TRBJ1-5 | TRBV2 | once | . | TGTGCCAGCAGTGTTTACAGGGAGTATAGCAATCAGCCCCAGCATTTT | CASSVYREYSNQPQHF
TRBJ1-1 | TRBV6-5 | . | . | TGTGCCAGCAGTTACGCGGCGACAGCGAACACTGAAGCTTTCTTT | CASSYAATANTEAFF
TRBJ1-2 | TRBV3-1/TRBV3-2 | . | TRBD1 | TGTGCCAGCAGCCAAGCGACAGGGGGGTCCACCTTC | CASSQATGGSTF
TRBJ1-2 | TRBV3-1/TRBV3-2 | . | . | TGTGCCAGCAGCCACCAAGGGGGGCTAGAAGGCTACACCTTC | CASSHQGGLEGYTF
TRBJ2-2 | TRBV7-8 | few | . | TGTGCCAGCAGCCCTAACACCGGGGAGCTGTTTTTT | CASSPNTGELFF
TRBJ1-1 | TRBV11-2 | . | TRBD1 | TGTGCCAGCAGCTTCGGGACAGGGAGAGGCGAAGCTTTCTTT | CASSFGTGRGEAFF
TRBJ2-7 | TRBV23-1 | . | . | TGCGCCAGCAGTCATAAAAGAATGGGGTACGAGCAGTACTTC | CASSHKRMGYEQYF
TRBJ2-2 | TRBV2 | . | . | TGTGCCAGCAGCCCCCGGAACACCGGGGAGCTGTTTTTT | CASSPRNTGELFF
TRBJ1-1 | TRBV3-1/TRBV3-2 | . | . | TGTGCCAGCAGCCAAGATTGGGGGGGTAATGTTGAAGCTTTCTTT | CASSQDWGGNVEAFF
TRBJ2-1 | TRBV4-2 | . | TRBD2 | TGTGCCAGCAGCCTCGGACTAGCGGGGTCATACTACAATGAGCAGTTCTTC | CASSLGLAGSYYNEQFF
TRBJ2-7 | TRBV10-3 | . | TRBD1 | TGTGCCATCAGTGAGGGACAGGGGTATTCCTACGAGCAGTACTTC | CAISEGQGYSYEQYF
TRBJ1-2 | TRBV11-1 | . | . | TGTGCCAGCAGCTTACGGGGAGGAAACTATGGCTACACCTTC | CASSLRGGNYGYTF
TRBJ1-1 | TRBV9 | few | TRBD1 | TGTGCCAGCAGCTTACAGGGGGGTGACACTGAAGCTTTCTTT | CASSLQGGDTEAFF
TRBJ1-1 | TRBV5-1 | . | . | TGCGCCAGCAGCTTGGGGGCCGAGACTGAAGCTTTCTTT | CASSLGAETEAFF
TRBJ2-7 | TRBV5-1 | once | . | TGCGCCAGCAGCTTTTACCCCCTTAGCTACGAGCAGTACTTC | CASSFYPLSYEQYF
TRBJ1-4 | TRBV19 | . | . | TGTGCCAGTGCCCGCGATAGGGTGGGACCAACTAATGAAAAACTGTTTTTT | CASARDRVGPTNEKLFF
TRBJ2-7 | TRBV4-2 | . | TRBD2 | TGTGCCAGCAGCCGTAAAGCGGGATCGGAGCAGTACTTC | CASSRKAGSEQYF
TRBJ1-1 | TRBV5-1 | . | . | TGCGCCAGCAGCTTGGGGCCGGGAGGCACTGAAGCTTTCTTT | CASSLGPGGTEAFF
TRBJ2-5 | TRBV5-1 | . | . | TGCGCCAGCAGCTTTTCTCGGGAGAGGCAAGAGACCCAGTACTTC | CASSFSRERQETQYF
TRBJ2-2 | TRBV5-4 | . | . | TGTGCCAGCAGCCCCTATGAGGGGGCCGGGGAGCTGTTTTTT | CASSPYEGAGELFF
TRBJ1-1 | TRBV12-3/TRBV12-4 | . | . | TGTGCCAGCAGTTTATCGGGATTCACTGAAGCTTTCTTT | CASSLSGFTEAFF
TRBJ1-1 | TRBV7-6 | . | . | TGTGCCAGCAGCTTAGTTTCCGAGGAGAACACTGAAGCTTTCTTT | CASSLVSEENTEAFF
TRBJ2-7 | TRBV14 | . | TRBD1 | TGTGCCAGCAGCCCTCGGGACAGCTACGAGCAGTACTTC | CASSPRDSYEQYF
TRBJ2-7 | TRBV19 | once | . | TGTGCCAGTAGTATCCCCCTACACTACGAGCAGTACTTC | CASSIPLHYEQYF
TRBJ1-5 | TRBV7-9 | few | . | TGTGCCAGCAGCTTAGAAGGTCAGCCCCAGCATTTT | CASSLEGQPQHF
TRBJ2-3 | TRBV9 | . | . | TGTGCCAGCAGCGTACCCAGGACGGATCAAGATACGCAGTATTTT | CASSVPRTDQDTQYF
TRBJ1-4 | TRBV3-1/TRBV3-2 | once | . | TGTGCCAGCAGCTCGAACGGGCGGGTTCGTGAAAAACTGTTTTTT | CASSSNGRVREKLFF
TRBJ2-6 | TRBV18 | . | TRBD1 | TGTGCCAGCTCGTACAGGGGACCCTCTGGGGCCAACGTCCTGACTTTC | CASSYRGPSGANVLTF
TRBJ2-1 | TRBV4-2 | . | . | TGTGCCAGCAGCCAAGTAACGGGGTATGAGCAGTTCTTC | CASSQVTGYEQFF
TRBJ2-5 | TRBV7-6 | . | . | TGTGCCAGCAGCTTAGGGAGGGGGGGACCTCAGTACTTC | CASSLGRGGPQYF
TRBJ1-2 | TRBV29-1 | . | . | TGCAGCGTTGAATGTTGCAGCTACACCTTC | CSVECCSYTF
TRBJ1-1 | TRBV5-1 | . | . | TGCGCCAGCAGCCAGGGCAGAGACACTGAAGCTTTCTTT | CASSQGRDTEAFF
TRBJ1-6 | TRBV7-6 | . | . | TGTGCCAGCAGCTTAGCAGGGTTTGAGTCACCCCTCCACTTT | CASSLAGFESPLHF
TRBJ1-2 | TRBV21-1 | . | . | TGTGCCAGCAGCAAAGGGCCCCGAGACGGTGGATGGTATGGCTACACCTTC | CASSKGPRDGGWYGYTF
TRBJ1-1 | TRBV19 | . | . | TGTGCCAGTAGTATGGGGCGGGGCGCGAACACTGAAGCTTTCTTT | CASSMGRGANTEAFF